This T cell receptor (beta chain) was found in a study of shared clonotypes between healthy human individuals. Across the whole study: Donor ages ranged 18 to 49 years: a couple of women, a few men.

Points on this clone: A far larger clone lies a single base away; this is likely a read error.

J gave up 2 bases and V 3 bases, and 6 bases lay outside the gene matches. Germline CDR1 and CDR2: SGHDT and YYEEEE. The CDR3 spans 15 residues. Profiling relied on immunoSEQ multiplex PCR, and the TCRdb table lists in-frame clones only, not all of them. The sample contains about 1.1 million clones, around 78% of which appear only once. What was sequenced was memory CD4+ T cells from PBMCs. As for subset: CD45RA-negative fraction. The V and J genes are TRBV5-6 and TRBJ2-7, with TRBD1 matching 9 bases. This TCR was recovered from a man aged 18 to 29 in good health. Some clones in this sample may be carry-over from other donors' samples. The CDR3 DNA reads TGTGCCAGCAGCTCGGCGGACAGGGGTCCCTACGAGCAGTACTTC. This gives the protein CASSSADRGPYEQYF.